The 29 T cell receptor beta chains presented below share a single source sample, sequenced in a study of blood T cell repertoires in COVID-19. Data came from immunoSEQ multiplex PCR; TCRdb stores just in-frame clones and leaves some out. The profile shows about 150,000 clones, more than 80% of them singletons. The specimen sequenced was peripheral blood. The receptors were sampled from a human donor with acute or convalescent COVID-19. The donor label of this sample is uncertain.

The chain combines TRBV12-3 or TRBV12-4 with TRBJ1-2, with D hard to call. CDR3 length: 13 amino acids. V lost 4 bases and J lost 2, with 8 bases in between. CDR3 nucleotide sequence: TGTGCCAGCAGTTCTCCAGAAAACTATGGCTACACCTTC. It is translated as CASSSPENYGYTF.

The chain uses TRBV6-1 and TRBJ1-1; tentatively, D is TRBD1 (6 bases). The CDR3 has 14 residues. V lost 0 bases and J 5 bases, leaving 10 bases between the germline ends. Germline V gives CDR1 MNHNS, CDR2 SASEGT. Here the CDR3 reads CASSEALTGTEAFF. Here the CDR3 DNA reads TGTGCCAGCAGTGAAGCGCTTACAGGGACTGAAGCTTTCTTT.

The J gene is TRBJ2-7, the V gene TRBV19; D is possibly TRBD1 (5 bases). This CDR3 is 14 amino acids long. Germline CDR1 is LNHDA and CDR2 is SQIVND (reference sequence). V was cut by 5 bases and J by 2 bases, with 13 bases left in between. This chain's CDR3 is CASSLIDSAYEQYF. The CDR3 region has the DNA TGTGCCAGTAGTCTAATAGACAGTGCCTACGAGCAGTACTTC.

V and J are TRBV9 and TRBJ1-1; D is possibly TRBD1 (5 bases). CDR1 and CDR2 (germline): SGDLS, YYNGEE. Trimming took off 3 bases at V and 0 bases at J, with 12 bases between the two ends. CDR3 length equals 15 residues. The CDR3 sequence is CASSAGGELNTEAFF. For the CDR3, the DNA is TGTGCCAGCAGCGCCGGAGGGGAACTGAACACTGAAGCTTTCTTT.

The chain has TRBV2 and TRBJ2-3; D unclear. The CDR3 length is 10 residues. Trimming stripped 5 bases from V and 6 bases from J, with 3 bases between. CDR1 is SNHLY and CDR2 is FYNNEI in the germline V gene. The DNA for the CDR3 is TGTGCCAGCAGTCAGGATACGCAGTATTTT. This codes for CASSQDTQYF.

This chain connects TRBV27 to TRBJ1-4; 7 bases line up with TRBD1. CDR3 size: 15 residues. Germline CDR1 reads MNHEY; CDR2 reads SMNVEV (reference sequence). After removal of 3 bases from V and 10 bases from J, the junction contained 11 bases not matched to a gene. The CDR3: CASSLIGTEGRKLFF. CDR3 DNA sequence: TGTGCCAGCAGTTTGATAGGGACAGAGGGGCGAAAACTGTTTTTT. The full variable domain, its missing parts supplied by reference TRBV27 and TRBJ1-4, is EAQVTQNPRYLITVTGKKLTVTCSQNMNHEYMSWYRQDPGLGLRQIYYSMNVEVTDKGDVPEGYKVSRKEKRNFPLILESPSPNQTSLYFCASSLIGTEGRKLFFGSGTQLSVL.

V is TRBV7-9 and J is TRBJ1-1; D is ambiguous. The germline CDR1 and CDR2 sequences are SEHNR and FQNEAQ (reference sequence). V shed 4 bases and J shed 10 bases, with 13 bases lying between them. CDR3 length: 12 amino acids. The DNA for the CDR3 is TGTGCCAGCAGCTCACTTGGGGAGAGAGCTTTCTTT. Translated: CASSSLGERAFF.

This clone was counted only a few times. CDR3 nucleotides: TGTGCCAGCAGTGATGAGTGGGACTACAGGGGGAATGAGCAGTTCTTC. Its translation is CASSDEWDYRGNEQFF. The chain carries TRBV2 and TRBJ2-1; tentative D call: TRBD1 (8 bases). This CDR3 has 16 amino acids. CDR1 SNHLY and CDR2 FYNNEI come from the germline V gene. V lost 3 bases to trimming and J lost 7 bases, with 19 bases between them.

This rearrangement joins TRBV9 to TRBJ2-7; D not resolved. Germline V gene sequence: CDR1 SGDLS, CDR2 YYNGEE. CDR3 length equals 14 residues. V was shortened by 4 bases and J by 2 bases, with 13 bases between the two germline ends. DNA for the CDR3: TGTGCCAGCAGCCCAACAGCTGGTCCCTACGAGCAGTACTTC. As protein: CASSPTAGPYEQYF.

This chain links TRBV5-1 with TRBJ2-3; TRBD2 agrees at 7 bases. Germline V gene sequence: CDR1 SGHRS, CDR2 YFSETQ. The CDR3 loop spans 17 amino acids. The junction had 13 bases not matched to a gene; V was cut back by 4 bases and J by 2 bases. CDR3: CASSRRGGGWDTDTQYF. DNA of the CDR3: TGCGCCAGCAGCCGCCGTGGCGGGGGTTGGGACACAGATACGCAGTATTTT.

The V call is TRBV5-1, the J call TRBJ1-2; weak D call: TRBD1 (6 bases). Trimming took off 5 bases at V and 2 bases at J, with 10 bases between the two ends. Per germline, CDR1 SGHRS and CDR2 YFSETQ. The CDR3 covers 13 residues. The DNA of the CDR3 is TGCGCCAGCAGTACCACAGGGAACTATGGCTACACCTTC. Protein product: CASSTTGNYGYTF.

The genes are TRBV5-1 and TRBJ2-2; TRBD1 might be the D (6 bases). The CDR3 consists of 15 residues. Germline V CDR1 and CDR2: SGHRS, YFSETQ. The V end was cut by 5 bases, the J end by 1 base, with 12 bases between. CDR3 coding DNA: TGCGCCAGCAGTAAGGGCAGGGGGAACACCGGGGAGCTGTTTTTT. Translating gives CASSKGRGNTGELFF.

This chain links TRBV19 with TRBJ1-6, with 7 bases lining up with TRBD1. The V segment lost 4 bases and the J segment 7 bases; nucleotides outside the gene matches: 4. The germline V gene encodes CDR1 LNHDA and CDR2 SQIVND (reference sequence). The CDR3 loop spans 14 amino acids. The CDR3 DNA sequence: TGTGCCAGTAGTACGTCGGGACAGAATTCACCCCTCCACTTT. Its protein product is CASSTSGQNSPLHF.

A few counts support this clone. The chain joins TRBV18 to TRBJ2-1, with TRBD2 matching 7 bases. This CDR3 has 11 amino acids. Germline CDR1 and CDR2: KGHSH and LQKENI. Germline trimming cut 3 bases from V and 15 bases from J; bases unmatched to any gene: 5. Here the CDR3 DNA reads TGTGCCAGCTCACCCGGACTAGTAACGTTCTTC. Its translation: CASSPGLVTFF.

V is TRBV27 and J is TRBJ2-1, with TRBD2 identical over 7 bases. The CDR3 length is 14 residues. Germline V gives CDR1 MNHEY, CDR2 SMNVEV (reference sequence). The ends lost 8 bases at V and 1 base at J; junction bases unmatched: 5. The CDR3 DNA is TGTGCCAGCCGCCGGGGGGAGTCCTACAATGAGCAGTTCTTC. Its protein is CASRRGESYNEQFF.

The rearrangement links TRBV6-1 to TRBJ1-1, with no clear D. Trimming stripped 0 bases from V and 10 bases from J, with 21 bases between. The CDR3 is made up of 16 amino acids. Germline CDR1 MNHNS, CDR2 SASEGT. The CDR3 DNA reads TGTGCCAGCAGTGAAGCTGGTGGACCGTCCCGAAGCGGAGCTTTCTTT. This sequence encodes CASSEAGGPSRSGAFF.

For the CDR3, the DNA is TGTGCCAGCAGCTTGGGTAGGCTCCTAACGGGAGAGCAGTACGTC. Translated, it gives CASSLGRLLTGEQYV. This chain connects TRBV5-6 to TRBJ2-7; maybe TRBD2 (5 bases). Germline V gene lookup returns CDR1 SGHDT and CDR2 YYEEEE. V was shortened by 0 bases and J by 7 bases, with 17 bases between the two germline ends. This CDR3 is built from 15 residues.

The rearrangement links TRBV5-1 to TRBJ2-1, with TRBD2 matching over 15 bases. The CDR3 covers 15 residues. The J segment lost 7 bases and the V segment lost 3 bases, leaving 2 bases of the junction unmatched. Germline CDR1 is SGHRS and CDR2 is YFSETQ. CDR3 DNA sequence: TGCGCCAGCAGCTCCGGACTAGCGGGGGGGAATGAGCAGTTCTTC. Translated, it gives CASSSGLAGGNEQFF.

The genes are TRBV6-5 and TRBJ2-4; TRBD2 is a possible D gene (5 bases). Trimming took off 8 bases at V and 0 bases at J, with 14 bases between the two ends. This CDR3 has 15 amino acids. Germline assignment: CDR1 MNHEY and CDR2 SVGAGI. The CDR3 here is CASEESGLAKNIQYF. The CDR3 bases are TGTGCCAGCGAAGAGTCCGGACTAGCCAAAAACATTCAGTACTTC.

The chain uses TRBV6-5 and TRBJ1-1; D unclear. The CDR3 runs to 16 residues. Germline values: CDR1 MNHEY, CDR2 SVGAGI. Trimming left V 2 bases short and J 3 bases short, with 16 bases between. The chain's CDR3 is CASSYGPYGVYTEAFF. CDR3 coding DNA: TGTGCCAGCAGTTACGGGCCCTACGGGGTATACACTGAAGCTTTCTTT.

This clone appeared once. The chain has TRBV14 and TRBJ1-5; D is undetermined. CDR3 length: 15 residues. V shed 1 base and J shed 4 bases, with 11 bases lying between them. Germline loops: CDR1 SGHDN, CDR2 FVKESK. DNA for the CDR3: TGTGCCAGCAGCCAAGGTATTGGTCTAAATCAGCCCCAGCATTTT. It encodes CASSQGIGLNQPQHF.

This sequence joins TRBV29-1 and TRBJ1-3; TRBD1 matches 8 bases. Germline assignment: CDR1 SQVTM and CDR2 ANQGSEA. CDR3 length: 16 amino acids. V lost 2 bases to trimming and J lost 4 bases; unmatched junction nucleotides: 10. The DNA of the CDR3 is TGCAGCGTTGAACTGCGGGACAGGTCTGAAGGAAACACCATATATTTT. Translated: CSVELRDRSEGNTIYF.

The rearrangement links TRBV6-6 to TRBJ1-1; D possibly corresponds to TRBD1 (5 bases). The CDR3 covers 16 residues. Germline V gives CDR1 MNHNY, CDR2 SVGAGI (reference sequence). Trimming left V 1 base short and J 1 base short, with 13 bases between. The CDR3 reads CASSYFLGGGNTEAFF. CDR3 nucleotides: TGTGCCAGCAGTTACTTCCTCGGGGGGGGGAACACTGAAGCTTTCTTT.

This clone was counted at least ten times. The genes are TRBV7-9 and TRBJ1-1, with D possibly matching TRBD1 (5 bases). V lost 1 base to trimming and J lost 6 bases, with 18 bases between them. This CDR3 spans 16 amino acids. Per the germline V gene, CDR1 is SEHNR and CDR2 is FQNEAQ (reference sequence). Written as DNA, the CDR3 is TGTGCCAGCAGCTTAGACGCAAAGGGCAAACAGGCTGAAGCTTTCTTT. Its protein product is CASSLDAKGKQAEAFF.

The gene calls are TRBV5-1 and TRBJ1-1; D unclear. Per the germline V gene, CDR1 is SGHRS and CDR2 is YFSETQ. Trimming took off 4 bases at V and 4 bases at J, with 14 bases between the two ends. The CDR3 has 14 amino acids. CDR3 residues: CASSRGSGVTEAFF. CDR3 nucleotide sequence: TGCGCCAGCAGCCGGGGTTCCGGCGTCACTGAAGCTTTCTTT.

For the CDR3, the DNA is TGTGCCAGCAGTTACTCCGGCAGGGAAAACATTCAGTACTTC. This gives the protein CASSYSGRENIQYF. The chain carries TRBV6-6 and TRBJ2-4, with TRBD1 as a possible D gene (5 bases). V lost 0 bases and J lost 5, with 8 bases in between. The CDR3 runs to 14 residues. Germline lookup yields CDR1 MNHNY and CDR2 SVGAGI (reference sequence).

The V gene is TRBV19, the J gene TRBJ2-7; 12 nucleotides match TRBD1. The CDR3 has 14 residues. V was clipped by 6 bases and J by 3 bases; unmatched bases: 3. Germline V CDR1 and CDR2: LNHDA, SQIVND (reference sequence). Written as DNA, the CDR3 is TGTGCCAGTAGCGGGACAGGGGGCGTCTACGAGCAGTACGTC. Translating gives CASSGTGGVYEQYV.

In nucleotides, the CDR3 is TGCGCCAGCAGTTTCGGGGGTACCGGGGAGCTGTTTTTT. Translation: CASSFGGTGELFF. The chain employs TRBV5-1 and TRBJ2-2; possibly TRBD2 for D (6 bases). The CDR3 sequence is 13 residues long. Deletions cut 5 bases from V and 5 bases from J, with 10 bases between. Germline CDR1 SGHRS, CDR2 YFSETQ.

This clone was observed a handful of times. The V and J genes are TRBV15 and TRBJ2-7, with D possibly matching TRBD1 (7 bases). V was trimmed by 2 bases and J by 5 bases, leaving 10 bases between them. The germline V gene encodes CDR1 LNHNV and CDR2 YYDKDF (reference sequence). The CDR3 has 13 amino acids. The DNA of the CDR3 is TGTGCCACCAGCAGATCAGGGGGGCACGAGCAGTACTTC. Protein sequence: CATSRSGGHEQYF.